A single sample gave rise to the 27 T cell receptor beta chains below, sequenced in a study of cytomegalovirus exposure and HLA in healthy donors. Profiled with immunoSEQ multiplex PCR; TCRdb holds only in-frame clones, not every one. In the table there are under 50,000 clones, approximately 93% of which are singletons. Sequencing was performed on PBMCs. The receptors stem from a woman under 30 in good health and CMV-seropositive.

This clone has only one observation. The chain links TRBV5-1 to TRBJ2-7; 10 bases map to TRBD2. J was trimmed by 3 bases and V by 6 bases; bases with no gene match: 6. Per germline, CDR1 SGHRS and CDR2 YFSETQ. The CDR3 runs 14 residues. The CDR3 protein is CASKETSGVYEQYF. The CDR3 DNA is TGCGCCAGCAAGGAAACTAGCGGGGTCTACGAGCAGTACTTC.

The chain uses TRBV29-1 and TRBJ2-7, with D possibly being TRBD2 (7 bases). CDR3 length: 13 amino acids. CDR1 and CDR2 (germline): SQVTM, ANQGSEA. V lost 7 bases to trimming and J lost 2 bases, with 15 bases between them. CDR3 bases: TGCAGCGCCCGCGTGGGGGGGCCCTACGAGCAGTACTTC. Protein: CSARVGGPYEQYF.

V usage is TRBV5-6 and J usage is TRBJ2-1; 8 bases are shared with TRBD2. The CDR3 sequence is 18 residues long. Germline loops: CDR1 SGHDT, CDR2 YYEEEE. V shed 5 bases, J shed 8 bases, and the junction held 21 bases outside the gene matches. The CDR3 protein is CASRYRPPGLGGLDEQFF. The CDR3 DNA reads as TGTGCCAGCAGATATCGCCCACCGGGACTAGGGGGTTTGGATGAGCAGTTCTTC.

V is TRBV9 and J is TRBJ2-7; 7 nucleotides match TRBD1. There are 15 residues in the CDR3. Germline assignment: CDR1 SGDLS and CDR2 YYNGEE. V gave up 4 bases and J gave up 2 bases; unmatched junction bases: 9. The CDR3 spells CASSPTGTAAYEQYF. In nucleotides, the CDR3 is TGTGCCAGCAGCCCGACCGGGACAGCCGCCTACGAGCAGTACTTC.

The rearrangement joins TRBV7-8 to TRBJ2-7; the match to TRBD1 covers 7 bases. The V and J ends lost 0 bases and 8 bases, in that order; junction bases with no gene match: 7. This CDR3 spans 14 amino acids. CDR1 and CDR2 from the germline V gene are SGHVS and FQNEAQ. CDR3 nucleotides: TGTGCCAGCAGCTTAGCGAGACAGGGATACAAGCAGTACTTC. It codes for CASSLARQGYKQYF.

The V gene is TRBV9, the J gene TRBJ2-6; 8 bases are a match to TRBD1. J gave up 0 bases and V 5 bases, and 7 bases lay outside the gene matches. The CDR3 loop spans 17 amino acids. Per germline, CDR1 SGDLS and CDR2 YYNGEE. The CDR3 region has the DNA TGTGCCAGCAGTGTTCAGGGGGCCAGCTCTGGGGCCAACGTCCTGACTTTC. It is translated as CASSVQGASSGANVLTF.

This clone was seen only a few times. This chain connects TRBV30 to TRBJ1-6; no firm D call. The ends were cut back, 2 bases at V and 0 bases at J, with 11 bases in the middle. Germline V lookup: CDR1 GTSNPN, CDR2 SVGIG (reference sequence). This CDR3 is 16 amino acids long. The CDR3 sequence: CAWSRRGSSYNSPLHF. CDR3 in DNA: TGTGCCTGGAGTAGGAGAGGAAGCTCCTATAATTCACCCCTCCACTTT.

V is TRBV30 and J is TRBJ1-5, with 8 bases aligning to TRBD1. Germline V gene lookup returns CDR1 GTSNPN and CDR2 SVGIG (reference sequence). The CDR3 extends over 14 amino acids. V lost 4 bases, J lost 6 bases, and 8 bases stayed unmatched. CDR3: CAWKDRARIQPQHF. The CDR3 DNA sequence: TGTGCCTGGAAGGACAGGGCAAGGATTCAGCCCCAGCATTTT.

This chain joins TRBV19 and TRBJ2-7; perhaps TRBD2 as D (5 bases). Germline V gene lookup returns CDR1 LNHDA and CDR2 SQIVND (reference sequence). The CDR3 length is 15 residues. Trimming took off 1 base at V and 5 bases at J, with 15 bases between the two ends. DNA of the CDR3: TGTGCCAGTAGTATAGGGGCGAGGACCGGGGACGAGCAGTACTTC. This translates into CASSIGARTGDEQYF.

CDR3 nucleotides: TGTGCCAGCACCAACCCCGACAGGGGGCACTACGAGCAGTACTTC. Its protein is CASTNPDRGHYEQYF. The V and J genes are TRBV6-6 and TRBJ2-7, with 10 positions matching TRBD1. The CDR3 loop spans 15 amino acids. V lost 7 bases to trimming and J lost 3 bases; unmatched junction nucleotides: 9. The germline V gene has CDR1 MNHNY and CDR2 SVGAGI (reference sequence).

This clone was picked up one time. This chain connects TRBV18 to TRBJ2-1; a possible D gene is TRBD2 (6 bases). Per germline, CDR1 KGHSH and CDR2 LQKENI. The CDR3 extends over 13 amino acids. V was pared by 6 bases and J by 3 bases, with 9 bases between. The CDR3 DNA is TGTGCCAGCTCGCGGGACTTCTACAATGAGCAGTTCTTC. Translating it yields CASSRDFYNEQFF. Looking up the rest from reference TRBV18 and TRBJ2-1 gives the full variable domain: NAGVMQNPRHLVRRRGQEARLRCSPMKGHSHVYWYRQLPEEGLKFMVYLQKENIIDESGMPKERFSAEFPKEGPSILRIQQVVRGDSAAYFCASSRDFYNEQFFGPGTRLTVL.

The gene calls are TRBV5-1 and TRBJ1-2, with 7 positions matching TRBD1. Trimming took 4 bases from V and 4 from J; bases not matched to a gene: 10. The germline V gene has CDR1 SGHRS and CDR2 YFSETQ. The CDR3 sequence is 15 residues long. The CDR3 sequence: CASSPNGQAAYGYTF. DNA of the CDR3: TGCGCCAGCAGCCCAAACGGACAGGCAGCCTATGGCTACACCTTC.

The CDR3 sequence is CAWSVAGGPGNEQYF. CDR3 bases: TGTGCCTGGAGTGTGGCGGGAGGGCCAGGTAACGAGCAGTACTTC. The V gene is TRBV30, the J gene TRBJ2-7; 9 positions match TRBD2. The CDR3 is 15 amino acids. V was pared by 0 bases and J by 5 bases, with 8 bases of the junction left unmatched. Per germline, CDR1 GTSNPN and CDR2 SVGIG (reference sequence).

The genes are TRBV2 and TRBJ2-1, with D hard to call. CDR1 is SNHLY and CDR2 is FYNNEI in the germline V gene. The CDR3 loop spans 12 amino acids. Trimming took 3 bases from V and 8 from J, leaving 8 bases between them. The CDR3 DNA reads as TGTGCCAGCAGTGATTCCAGGCATGAGCAGTTCTTC. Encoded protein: CASSDSRHEQFF.

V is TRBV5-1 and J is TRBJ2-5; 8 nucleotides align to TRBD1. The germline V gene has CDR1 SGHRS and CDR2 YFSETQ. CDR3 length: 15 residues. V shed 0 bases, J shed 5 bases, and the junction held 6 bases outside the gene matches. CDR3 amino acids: CASSLVPGGIETQYF. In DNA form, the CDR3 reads TGCGCCAGCAGCTTGGTTCCAGGGGGCATCGAGACCCAGTACTTC.

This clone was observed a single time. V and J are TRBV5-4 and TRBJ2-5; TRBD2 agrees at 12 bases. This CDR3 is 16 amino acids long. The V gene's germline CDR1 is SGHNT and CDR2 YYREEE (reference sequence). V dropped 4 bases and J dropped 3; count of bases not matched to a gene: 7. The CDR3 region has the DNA TGTGCCAGCAGCCCCGCGCCTAGCGGGAGGGAAGAGACCCAGTACTTC. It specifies CASSPAPSGREETQYF.

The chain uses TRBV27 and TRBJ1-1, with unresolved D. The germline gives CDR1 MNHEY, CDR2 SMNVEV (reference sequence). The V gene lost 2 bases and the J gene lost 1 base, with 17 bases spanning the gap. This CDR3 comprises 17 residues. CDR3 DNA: TGTGCCAGCAGTTTACATGGAGGAACTCTTCAGAACACTGAAGCTTTCTTT. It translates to CASSLHGGTLQNTEAFF.

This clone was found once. Written as DNA, the CDR3 is TGTGCCAGTAGTATCCGTCAGGGAAGTCTTGAGAGCAATGAGCAGTTCTTC. Translation: CASSIRQGSLESNEQFF. This chain uses TRBV19 with TRBJ2-1; D is perhaps TRBD1 (5 bases). V lost 3 bases and J 6 bases, leaving 21 bases between the germline ends. The CDR3 length is 17 residues. The V gene's germline CDR1 is LNHDA and CDR2 SQIVND (reference sequence).

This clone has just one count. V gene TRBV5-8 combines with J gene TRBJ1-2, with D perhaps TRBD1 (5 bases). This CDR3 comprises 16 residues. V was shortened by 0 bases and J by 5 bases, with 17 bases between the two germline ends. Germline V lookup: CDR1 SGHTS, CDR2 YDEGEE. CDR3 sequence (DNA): TGTGCCAGCAGCTTGGCCTTAGCAGGGACTCCGTATGGCTACACCTTC. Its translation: CASSLALAGTPYGYTF. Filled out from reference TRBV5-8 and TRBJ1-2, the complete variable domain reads EAGVTQSPTHLIKTRGQQATLRCSPISGHTSVYWYQQALGLGLQFLLWYDEGEERNRGNFPPRFSGRQFPNYSSELNVNALELEDSALYLCASSLALAGTPYGYTFGSGTRLTVV.

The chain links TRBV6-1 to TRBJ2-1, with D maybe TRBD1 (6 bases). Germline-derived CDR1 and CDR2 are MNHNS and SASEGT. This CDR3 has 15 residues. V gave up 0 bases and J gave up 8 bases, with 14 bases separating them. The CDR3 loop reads CASSEAVGGHDEQFF. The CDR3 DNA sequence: TGTGCCAGCAGTGAAGCTGTAGGGGGTCACGATGAGCAGTTCTTC.

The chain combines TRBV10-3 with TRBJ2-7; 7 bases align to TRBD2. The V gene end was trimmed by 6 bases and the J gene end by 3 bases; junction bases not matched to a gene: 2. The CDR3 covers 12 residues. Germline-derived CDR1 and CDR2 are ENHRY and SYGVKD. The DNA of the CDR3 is TGTGCCATCAGCCAGCGGGGCTACGAGCAGTACTTC. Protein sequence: CAISQRGYEQYF.

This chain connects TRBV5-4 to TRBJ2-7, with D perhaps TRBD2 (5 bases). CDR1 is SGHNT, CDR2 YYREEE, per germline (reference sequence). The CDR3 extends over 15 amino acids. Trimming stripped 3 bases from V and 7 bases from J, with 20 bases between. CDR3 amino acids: CASSSLQMIPGEQYF. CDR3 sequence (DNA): TGTGCCAGCAGCTCCCTCCAGATGATCCCGGGGGAGCAGTACTTC.

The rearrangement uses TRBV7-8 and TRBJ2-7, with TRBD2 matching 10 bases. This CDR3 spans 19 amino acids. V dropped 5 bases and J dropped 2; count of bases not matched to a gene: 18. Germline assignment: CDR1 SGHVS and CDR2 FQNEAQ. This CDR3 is CASSARVRLAGHNPYEQYF. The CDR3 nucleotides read TGTGCCAGCAGCGCCCGTGTGCGACTAGCGGGTCACAATCCCTACGAGCAGTACTTC. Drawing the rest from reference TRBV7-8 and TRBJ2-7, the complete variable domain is GAGVSQSPRYKVAKRGQDVALRCDPISGHVSLFWYQQALGQGPEFLTYFQNEAQLDKSGLPSDRFFAERPEGSVSTLKIQRTQQEDSAVYLCASSARVRLAGHNPYEQYFGPGTRLTVT.

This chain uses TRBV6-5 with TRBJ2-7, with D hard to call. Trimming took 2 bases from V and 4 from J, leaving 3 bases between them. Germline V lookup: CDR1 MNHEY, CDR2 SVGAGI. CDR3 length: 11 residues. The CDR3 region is CASSYQYEQYF. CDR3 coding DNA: TGTGCCAGCAGTTACCAATACGAGCAGTACTTC.

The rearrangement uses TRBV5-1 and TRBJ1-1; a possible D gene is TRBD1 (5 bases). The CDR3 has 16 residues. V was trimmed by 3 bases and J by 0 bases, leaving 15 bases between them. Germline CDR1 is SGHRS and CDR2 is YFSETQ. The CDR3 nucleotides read TGCGCCAGCAGCTGGACGGCGGCAGGGCTGAACACTGAAGCTTTCTTT. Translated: CASSWTAAGLNTEAFF.

The CDR3 DNA is TGTGCCTGGAGTGTAGGGGGGGGATATGGCTACACCTTC. It translates to CAWSVGGGYGYTF. The chain joins TRBV30 to TRBJ1-2, with a possible D match to TRBD1 (6 bases). Trimming removed 0 bases from V and 5 bases from J, with 10 bases in between. CDR1 and CDR2 from the germline V gene are GTSNPN and SVGIG (reference sequence). This CDR3 spans 13 amino acids.

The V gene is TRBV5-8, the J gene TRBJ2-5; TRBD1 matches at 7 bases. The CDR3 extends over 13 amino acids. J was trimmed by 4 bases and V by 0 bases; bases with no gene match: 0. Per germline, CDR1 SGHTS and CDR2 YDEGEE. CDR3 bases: TGTGCCAGCAGCTTGGAGGGGGCAGAGACCCAGTACTTC. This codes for CASSLEGAETQYF.